A single sample gave rise to the 28 T cell receptor beta chains below, sequenced in a study of blood T cells in healthy people across ages (dated by TCRdb to the mid-2010s). Libraries were built with 5' RACE. TCRdb lists the instrument as Illumina HiSeq 2500. A second roughly 6 to 11 cycle PCR used a sample-barcoded 5' primer and a J-beta primer mix. Through fastp at Q25 and MiXCR, TCRdb rebuilt clones from the public reads, retaining in-frame beta chains. All rows with the same CDR3 protein become a single entry with the most common DNA and genes. The table for this sample lists about 930,000 distinct CDR3 sequences; about 29% of them were counted only once. Of the sample, 10% falls within the top ten clones. The same data also contributed to another study, on T cells of mothers and their children.

Sequencing used blood. All receptors come from a woman in her thirties or forties in good health.

The chain has TRBV20-1 and TRBJ2-1; 13 bases map to TRBD2. The CDR3 has 14 residues. The germline V gene encodes CDR1 DFQATT and CDR2 SNEGSKA (reference sequence). J was trimmed by 10 bases and V by 6 bases; bases with no gene match: 9. The CDR3, as DNA: TGCAGTGCCAGCACTAGCGGGGGGGCTCGAGAGCAGTTCTTC. Protein: CSASTSGGAREQFF.

This clonotype was counted a few times. V usage is TRBV9 and J usage is TRBJ1-2; D is uncertain. Germline V gene lookup returns CDR1 SGDLS and CDR2 YYNGEE. The CDR3 is 12 residues long. Between the trimmed V and J ends, which lost 3 bases and 4 bases, there was a span of 7 bases. The CDR3 protein is CASSAPLYGYTF. As DNA, the CDR3 is TGTGCCAGCAGCGCTCCCCTCTATGGCTACACCTTC.

The chain recombines TRBV10-2 with TRBJ2-3; no clear D. Between the trimmed V and J ends, which lost 4 bases and 5 bases, there was a span of 10 bases. Looked up from germline, CDR1 is WSHSY and CDR2 is SAAADI. The CDR3 sequence is 13 residues long. CDR3 region: CASSVERLDTQYF. DNA for the CDR3: TGCGCCAGCAGTGTGGAAAGGCTAGATACGCAGTATTTT.

The CDR3: CAISESRPGTGANVLTF. CDR3 DNA: TGTGCCATCAGTGAGTCGCGGCCCGGGACTGGGGCCAACGTCCTGACTTTC. The rearrangement uses TRBV10-3 and TRBJ2-6; TRBD2 is a possible D gene (5 bases). This CDR3 contains 17 residues. Trimming took off 0 bases at V and 2 bases at J, with 11 bases between the two ends. Germline V gives CDR1 ENHRY, CDR2 SYGVKD.

Worth noting for this clonotype: A much larger clone differs from this one at a single base, so this may be a read error. V is TRBV6-5 and J is TRBJ2-7; D gene uncertain. There are 17 residues in the CDR3. Trimming removed 2 bases at V and 3 bases at J, with 20 bases between. Germline CDR1 reads MNHEY; CDR2 reads SVGAGI. The CDR3 loop reads CASSYGTSAGSYYEQYF. The CDR3 region has the DNA TGTGCCAGCAGTTACGGCACCTCCGCCGGCAGTTACTACGAGCAGTACTTC.

This clonotype was observed a handful of times. V usage is TRBV6-5 and J usage is TRBJ1-5; a weak D match, TRBD1 (5 bases). Germline V gene lookup returns CDR1 MNHEY and CDR2 SVGAGI. V lost 2 bases and J lost 9, with 11 bases in between. The CDR3 spans 13 residues. CDR3 nucleotides: TGTGCCAGCAGTTACGACAGTCAATGGCCCCAGCATTTT. Its protein is CASSYDSQWPQHF.

The chain uses TRBV12-3 or TRBV12-4 and TRBJ1-1; D remains unclear. This CDR3 is 16 amino acids long. V was trimmed by 7 bases and J by 0 bases, leaving 18 bases between them. DNA for the CDR3: TGTGCCAGCAATTCCCCGATTAGTGGGTTGAACACTGAAGCTTTCTTT. Translating gives CASNSPISGLNTEAFF.

There are a few counts of this clonotype. This chain links TRBV10-3 with TRBJ2-3; 11 bases map to TRBD2. The germline V gene encodes CDR1 ENHRY and CDR2 SYGVKD. The V segment lost 6 bases and the J segment 2 bases; nucleotides outside the gene matches: 1. This CDR3 spans 14 amino acids. The CDR3 is CAIRTSGTTDTQYF. CDR3 coding DNA: TGTGCCATCAGGACTAGCGGGACCACAGATACGCAGTATTTT.

CDR3 nucleotide sequence: TGCAGCGTCGACCAGGGGACGGGGAACACAGATACGCAGTATTTT. This encodes CSVDQGTGNTDTQYF. This chain uses TRBV29-1 with TRBJ2-3; D is perhaps TRBD1 (6 bases). The CDR3 length is 15 residues. V was shortened by 6 bases and J by 2 bases, with 18 bases between the two germline ends. The germline gives CDR1 SQVTM, CDR2 ANQGSEA.

This clonotype appeared many times. The chain recombines TRBV7-3 with TRBJ2-1, with a weak D call TRBD2 (6 bases). This CDR3 contains 15 residues. Germline lookup yields CDR1 SGHTA and CDR2 FQGTGA. V was clipped by 5 bases and J by 6 bases, with 17 bases between them. The CDR3 sequence: CASSARTAGGNEQFF. The CDR3 region has the DNA TGTGCCAGCAGCGCACGGACCGCCGGGGGCAATGAGCAGTTCTTC.

This clonotype came up once. This chain connects TRBV29-1 to TRBJ1-5; D gene ambiguous. Trimming stripped 3 bases from V and 7 bases from J, with 13 bases between. The CDR3 spans 13 residues. Germline CDR1 and CDR2: SQVTM and ANQGSEA. CDR3 residues: CSVELELGQPQHF. For the CDR3, the DNA is TGCAGCGTTGAGCTGGAGTTAGGACAGCCCCAGCATTTT.

The chain is built from TRBV9 and TRBJ2-7, with 10 nucleotides matching TRBD1. The CDR3 loop spans 15 amino acids. J gave up 2 bases and V 3 bases, and 5 bases lay outside the gene matches. Germline V gene lookup returns CDR1 SGDLS and CDR2 YYNGEE. The CDR3 loop is CASSGPGQGPYEQYF. DNA for the CDR3: TGTGCCAGCAGCGGACCGGGACAGGGGCCCTACGAGCAGTACTTC.

This clonotype was found many times. The V call is TRBV6-1, the J call TRBJ2-1; 10 nucleotides line up with TRBD2. The germline gives CDR1 MNHNS, CDR2 SASEGT. V lost 7 bases, J lost 2 bases, and 8 bases stayed unmatched. The CDR3 totals 16 residues. The CDR3 protein is CASIRTSGHPYNEQFF. The CDR3 nucleotides are TGTGCCAGCATTCGGACTAGCGGACATCCCTACAATGAGCAGTTCTTC.

Points on this clonotype: With a much larger clone just one base away, this may be a read error. V gene TRBV18 combines with J gene TRBJ2-4, with D uncertain. Near its end, the DNA agrees better with TRBJ2-7, so the J call may be wrong. The CDR3 totals 15 residues. The germline gives CDR1 KGHSH, CDR2 LQKENI. The CDR3 sequence is CSSSPRLGFAHEQYF. The CDR3 DNA reads TGTTCCAGCTCACCAAGGTTAGGATTCGCCCACGAGCAGTACTTC.

This clonotype was recorded at least ten times. The rearrangement joins TRBV2 to TRBJ1-6, with D perhaps TRBD1 (6 bases). Trimming stripped 3 bases from V and 7 bases from J, with 22 bases between. Germline V gene sequence: CDR1 SNHLY, CDR2 FYNNEI. The CDR3 has 18 residues. The CDR3: CASSEGAGMGVWNSPLHF. The CDR3 DNA reads TGTGCCAGCAGTGAGGGGGCAGGGATGGGCGTGTGGAATTCACCCCTCCACTTT. The whole variable domain, remainder taken from reference TRBV2 and TRBJ1-6, is EPEVTQTPSHQVTQMGQEVILRCVPISNHLYFYWYRQILGQKVEFLVSFYNNEISEKSEIFDDQFSVERPDGSNFTLKIRSTKLEDSAMYFCASSEGAGMGVWNSPLHFGNGTRLTVT.

V is TRBV20-1 and J is TRBJ1-4; possible D gene TRBD1, 6 bases. V was pared by 5 bases and J by 7 bases, with 17 bases between. The CDR3 runs to 14 residues. Germline CDR1 and CDR2: DFQATT and SNEGSKA (reference sequence). DNA of the CDR3: TGCAGTGCTCACCTGGGGGGGCGAGGTGAAAAACTGTTTTTT. It is translated as CSAHLGGRGEKLFF.

The chain carries TRBV5-1 and TRBJ2-7; possibly TRBD1 for D (5 bases). V was trimmed by 3 bases and J by 6 bases, leaving 19 bases between them. The CDR3 contains 15 residues. Looked up from germline, CDR1 is SGHRS and CDR2 is YFSETQ. The CDR3 spells CASSSSTVPTREQYF. In DNA form, the CDR3 reads TGCGCCAGCAGCTCTTCGACAGTGCCGACGCGCGAGCAGTACTTC.

This clonotype came up a few times. The V and J genes are TRBV9 and TRBJ2-1; 9 bases map to TRBD2. Germline V gene data show CDR1 as SGDLS and CDR2 as YYNGEE. V lost 3 bases to trimming and J lost 8 bases; unmatched junction nucleotides: 9. The CDR3 is made up of 15 amino acids. The CDR3 sequence: CASSEGGGARDEQFF. The CDR3 DNA reads TGTGCCAGCAGCGAGGGCGGGGGGGCCAGGGATGAGCAGTTCTTC.

This clonotype has just a few counts. The chain couples TRBV4-2 to TRBJ1-5; TRBD1 matches at 7 bases. Losses at the gene ends were 2 bases for V and 4 bases for J; bases not matched to a gene: 11. The CDR3 length is 17 residues. Germline CDR1 and CDR2: LGHNA and YNFKEQ. The CDR3 DNA is TGTGCCAGCAGCCAAATGGGAGGGGGCAGGGGTAATCAGCCCCAGCATTTT. This codes for CASSQMGGGRGNQPQHF.

The table lists this clonotype with a few counts. The chain uses TRBV7-2 and TRBJ1-4, with a tentative D call TRBD1 (5 bases). The V gene lost 4 bases and the J gene lost 7 bases, with 13 bases spanning the gap. Germline V lookup: CDR1 SGHTA, CDR2 FQGNSA. This CDR3 region has 14 residues. The CDR3 sequence is CASSSNPGGEKLFF. The CDR3 nucleotides read TGTGCCAGCAGCTCAAATCCGGGGGGTGAAAAACTGTTTTTT.

About this clonotype: A much larger clone differs by one base, so this may be a read error. No conserved phenylalanine or tryptophan ends this CDR3, so it is likely a read error. The rearrangement joins TRBV7-3 to TRBJ2-4; D possibly matches TRBD1 or TRBD2 (5 bases each). The CDR3 is 15 residues long. Trimming shortened V by 5 bases and J by 9 bases, and 20 bases separated the two germline ends. Per germline, CDR1 SGHTA and CDR2 FQGTGA. Written as DNA, the CDR3 is TGTGCCAGCAGCCCCGCCCCCGGGGCCCAAGGCATTCAGTACATC. Protein sequence: CASSPAPGAQGIQYI.

The CDR3 reads CASSQLGESSYEQYF. The CDR3, as DNA: TGCGCCAGCAGCCAATTAGGCGAGAGCTCCTACGAGCAGTACTTC. This sequence joins TRBV4-1 and TRBJ2-7; D unresolved. The V gene lost 2 bases and the J gene lost 0 bases, with 11 bases spanning the gap. Germline V lookup: CDR1 MGHRA, CDR2 YSYEKL. The CDR3 runs to 15 residues.

The rearrangement joins TRBV28 to TRBJ2-7; possibly TRBD1 for D (6 bases). Germline V CDR1 and CDR2: MDHEN, SYDVKM. The CDR3 has 15 amino acids. The ends were cut back, 3 bases at V and 0 bases at J, with 12 bases in the middle. This CDR3 is CASSFRGQSSYEQYF. CDR3 bases: TGTGCCAGCAGTTTCCGGGGACAAAGCTCCTACGAGCAGTACTTC.

V is TRBV27 and J is TRBJ1-1, with unresolved D. Looked up from germline, CDR1 is MNHEY and CDR2 is SMNVEV (reference sequence). V lost 10 bases and J lost 1, with 7 bases in between. This CDR3 is 11 amino acids long. DNA for the CDR3: TGTGCCACCGGGCAGAACACTGAAGCTTTCTTT. It yields the protein CATGQNTEAFF.

This clonotype was seen at least ten times. This chain connects TRBV12-3 or TRBV12-4 to TRBJ2-5; unclear D gene. The CDR3 length is 14 residues. The V gene lost 3 bases and the J gene lost 3 bases, with 11 bases spanning the gap. The CDR3 DNA is TGTGCCAGCAGTTTTGAGACAAGAAAAGAGACCCAGTACTTC. Its protein product is CASSFETRKETQYF.

This clonotype was counted many times. The CDR3 nucleotides read TGTGCCAGCAGCTCAGGGTTATTCGAGCAGTACTTC. This codes for CASSSGLFEQYF. V is TRBV7-2 and J is TRBJ2-7; D is perhaps TRBD1 (5 bases). Germline CDR1 and CDR2: SGHTA and FQGNSA. This CDR3 has 12 amino acids. V lost 4 bases and J lost 6, with 10 bases in between.

This clonotype was picked up many times. The chain has TRBV20-1 and TRBJ2-1; a weak D match, TRBD2 (6 bases). The CDR3 has 15 amino acids. V lost 1 base, J lost 1 base, and 11 bases lay in between. CDR1 is DFQATT, CDR2 SNEGSKA, per germline (reference sequence). The CDR3 loop reads CSARVPRGSYNEQFF. DNA for the CDR3: TGCAGTGCTAGAGTTCCGCGGGGTTCCTACAATGAGCAGTTCTTC.

This clonotype was picked up a small number of times. The V call is TRBV7-2, the J call TRBJ1-3; D ambiguous. The CDR3 consists of 17 residues. Per germline, CDR1 SGHTA and CDR2 FQGNSA. V was cut by 4 bases and J by 0 bases, with 16 bases left in between. The CDR3 coding sequence is TGTGCCAGCAGCTCTACAGTTTCTAGCGGCTCTGGAAACACCATATATTTT. This sequence encodes CASSSTVSSGSGNTIYF.